The 13 T cell receptor beta chains listed next were all sequenced from one sample in a study of blood T cell repertoires in COVID-19. Measured with immunoSEQ multiplex PCR; TCRdb has only the in-frame clones, and not every one. Among fewer than 200,000 clones listed, less than 90% were seen once. The sequencing input was PBMCs or T cells enriched from blood (not recorded which). The receptors here all came from a woman in her thirties who had been exposed to COVID-19.

The chain has TRBV30 and TRBJ2-2, with TRBD2 as a possible D gene (6 bases). Germline values: CDR1 GTSNPN, CDR2 SVGIG (reference sequence). CDR3 length: 16 residues. V lost 2 bases, J lost 0 bases, and 13 bases lay in between. The CDR3 nucleotides read TGTGCCTGGAGTCCAGATCCTAGCGCGAACACCGGGGAGCTGTTTTTT. It encodes CAWSPDPSANTGELFF.

This clone has only one observation. The chain recombines TRBV4-3 with TRBJ1-5; 7 nucleotides line up with TRBD1. V lost 2 bases and J lost 4; bases outside the gene matches: 5. The germline V gene has CDR1 LGHNA and CDR2 YSLEER. The CDR3 has 15 amino acids. The CDR3 reads CASSQYRGDNQPQHF. For the CDR3, the DNA is TGCGCCAGCAGCCAATACAGGGGAGATAATCAGCCCCAGCATTTT.

This chain links TRBV4-1 with TRBJ2-7; tentatively, D is TRBD2 (6 bases). Germline loops: CDR1 MGHRA, CDR2 YSYEKL. Trimming removed 1 base from V and 2 bases from J, with 6 bases in between. CDR3 length: 13 residues. CDR3 residues: CASSQGEAYEQYF. The CDR3 coding sequence is TGCGCCAGCAGCCAAGGGGAGGCCTACGAGCAGTACTTC.

The chain combines TRBV5-6 with TRBJ2-7; D call uncertain. Trimming stripped 1 base from V and 7 bases from J, with 12 bases between. Germline CDR1 is SGHDT and CDR2 is YYEEEE. The CDR3 extends over 13 amino acids. The CDR3 here is CASSLLFEVEQYF. The CDR3, as DNA: TGTGCCAGCAGCTTGTTGTTCGAGGTAGAGCAGTACTTC.

This clone has ten or more counts. The V gene is TRBV7-9, the J gene TRBJ2-1; 7 bases are a match to TRBD2. Germline lookup yields CDR1 SEHNR and CDR2 FQNEAQ (reference sequence). The CDR3 totals 13 residues. V shed 5 bases, J shed 9 bases, and the junction held 7 bases outside the gene matches. The CDR3 loop is CASSLGLVSEQFF. In DNA form, the CDR3 reads TGTGCCAGCAGCCTAGGACTAGTATCTGAGCAGTTCTTC.

V and J are TRBV2 and TRBJ1-2; D ambiguous. CDR1 is SNHLY and CDR2 is FYNNEI in the germline V gene. Trimming cost V 6 bases and J 5 bases, with 10 bases left between them. The CDR3 covers 12 residues. CDR3 sequence reads: CASRLENYGYTF. CDR3 nucleotide sequence: TGTGCCAGCAGACTAGAGAATTATGGCTACACCTTC.

The chain carries TRBV10-3 and TRBJ1-1, with TRBD1 as a possible D gene (5 bases). Germline loops: CDR1 ENHRY, CDR2 SYGVKD. Trimming pared 0 bases from V and 0 bases from J, leaving 11 bases between. CDR3 length equals 16 residues. CDR3 amino acids: CAISESQGLLNTEAFF. In nucleotides, the CDR3 is TGTGCCATCAGTGAGTCTCAGGGTCTTTTGAACACTGAAGCTTTCTTT.

The V call is TRBV9, the J call TRBJ2-3, with 11 nucleotides matching TRBD2. Germline loops: CDR1 SGDLS, CDR2 YYNGEE. The CDR3 totals 16 residues. V trimming: 4 bases; J trimming: 5 bases; junction bases outside the gene matches: 9. The CDR3 DNA sequence: TGTGCCAGCAGCCCAGGTAGCGGGGGGGCGAGAGATACGCAGTATTTT. Translated: CASSPGSGGARDTQYF.

The chain links TRBV19 to TRBJ1-3; 11 bases map to TRBD1. This CDR3 is built from 16 residues. The germline CDR1 and CDR2 sequences are LNHDA and SQIVND (reference sequence). V dropped 6 bases and J dropped 1; count of bases not matched to a gene: 5. This chain's CDR3 is CASRDRGLLSGNTIYF. The CDR3 DNA reads TGTGCCAGTAGGGACAGGGGGCTTTTATCTGGAAACACCATATATTTT.

The V call is TRBV19, the J call TRBJ1-5; D is possibly TRBD1 (6 bases). CDR1 LNHDA and CDR2 SQIVND come from the germline V gene (reference sequence). This CDR3 contains 15 residues. Trimming took off 7 bases at V and 2 bases at J, with 15 bases between the two ends. The CDR3 sequence is CASNWGRRGNQPQHF. DNA for the CDR3: TGTGCCAGTAATTGGGGGCGAAGGGGCAATCAGCCCCAGCATTTT.

This clone was seen only once. V and J are TRBV7-9 and TRBJ2-5, with D possibly matching TRBD2 (5 bases). Between the trimmed V and J ends, which lost 0 bases and 4 bases, there was a span of 15 bases. The CDR3 loop spans 16 amino acids. Germline V gene sequence: CDR1 SEHNR, CDR2 FQNEAQ (reference sequence). The CDR3 sequence is CASSLARASLGETQYF. The CDR3 region has the DNA TGTGCCAGCAGCTTAGCGCGGGCTAGCTTAGGAGAGACCCAGTACTTC.

The sample holds a few counts of this clone. The chain employs TRBV2 and TRBJ1-6, with D unclear. The CDR3 covers 11 residues. Germline CDR1 SNHLY, CDR2 FYNNEI. V was cut by 2 bases and J by 13 bases, with 6 bases left in between. As DNA, the CDR3 is TGTGCCAGCAGTGAATCATCCCCCCTCCACTTT. Translating it yields CASSESSPLHF.

This clone showed up just a few times. The chain links TRBV5-1 to TRBJ2-7, with TRBD1 identical over 8 bases. The CDR3 contains 14 residues. V shed 0 bases and J 5 bases; nucleotides not matched to a gene: 4. Germline CDR1 reads SGHRS; CDR2 reads YFSETQ. CDR3 region: CASSLGTGFHEQYF. The CDR3 coding sequence is TGCGCCAGCAGCTTGGGGACAGGGTTTCACGAGCAGTACTTC.